These 23 T cell receptor beta chains were sequenced from one sample in a study of cytomegalovirus exposure and HLA in healthy donors. Use of 60 Vbeta and 13 Jbeta primers characterized the PCR. Clones were read by immunoSEQ multiplex PCR, and TCRdb kept only the in-frame ones, dropping some. The data show about 160,000 clones, around 78% seen once. The specimen sequenced was PBMCs. The receptor set was obtained from a man aged 35-49 years in good health and CMV-seronegative.

V is TRBV5-4 and J is TRBJ1-2; TRBD1 agrees at 8 bases. This CDR3 region has 16 residues. V lost 2 bases to trimming and J lost 4 bases; unmatched junction nucleotides: 10. CDR1 is SGHNT, CDR2 YYREEE, per germline (reference sequence). CDR3 in amino acids: CASSFGQGRSGYGYTF. CDR3 in DNA: TGTGCCAGCAGCTTCGGACAGGGTCGATCAGGCTATGGCTACACCTTC.

This rearrangement joins TRBV19 to TRBJ1-2, with D hard to call. V dropped 3 bases and J dropped 0 bases, with 20 bases sitting between them. CDR3 size: 18 residues. Germline values: CDR1 LNHDA, CDR2 SQIVND (reference sequence). CDR3 sequence: CASSIHGSGGAANYGYTF. CDR3 bases: TGTGCCAGTAGTATTCACGGGAGCGGTGGCGCGGCTAACTATGGCTACACCTTC.

This chain connects TRBV28 to TRBJ2-7; D unclear. Trimming pared 6 bases from V and 2 bases from J, leaving 5 bases between. Germline V gives CDR1 MDHEN, CDR2 SYDVKM. The CDR3 extends over 11 amino acids. The CDR3 DNA reads TGTGCCAGCAGGAGCACCTACGAGCAGTACTTC. This gives the protein CASRSTYEQYF.

The chain links TRBV5-4 to TRBJ2-1, with 11 bases that match TRBD2. The junction had 14 bases not matched to a gene; V was cut back by 6 bases and J by 9 bases. The CDR3 is 16 amino acids. Germline CDR1 reads SGHNT; CDR2 reads YYREEE (reference sequence). The CDR3 protein is CASTPLSTSGSSEQFF. The DNA of the CDR3 is TGTGCCAGCACACCGCTGTCAACTAGCGGGAGTAGTGAGCAGTTCTTC. The full variable domain, with the rest looked up from reference TRBV5-4 and TRBJ2-1, is ETGVTQSPTHLIKTRGQQVTLRCSSQSGHNTVSWYQQALGQGPQFIFQYYREEENGRGNFPPRFSGLQFPNYSSELNVNALELDDSALYLCASTPLSTSGSSEQFFGPGTRLTVL.

This clone was counted a few times. The chain couples TRBV6-1 to TRBJ1-3; D might be TRBD1 (5 bases). The ends were cut back, 2 bases at V and 2 bases at J, with 25 bases in the middle. The CDR3 runs 20 residues. Germline lookup yields CDR1 MNHNS and CDR2 SASEGT. CDR3 loop: CASSERRRGGPGPTGNTIYF. CDR3 nucleotide sequence: TGTGCCAGCAGTGAAAGGAGGAGGGGAGGCCCAGGACCTACTGGAAACACCATATATTTT.

The rearrangement joins TRBV30 to TRBJ2-7; D is perhaps TRBD1 (6 bases). Looked up from germline, CDR1 is GTSNPN and CDR2 is SVGIG (reference sequence). V lost 0 bases and J 6 bases, leaving 15 bases between the germline ends. This CDR3 has 14 residues. This CDR3 is CAWSVRQGLSEQYF. The CDR3 DNA sequence: TGTGCCTGGAGTGTACGGCAGGGGCTAAGCGAGCAGTACTTC.

The CDR3 loop is CASSLPGVGTDTQYF. The CDR3 bases are TGCGCCAGCAGCTTGCCGGGAGTAGGAACAGATACGCAGTATTTT. This chain connects TRBV5-1 to TRBJ2-3, with D possibly TRBD2 on 6 matching bases. CDR1 and CDR2 from the germline V gene are SGHRS and YFSETQ. The CDR3 extends over 15 amino acids. The germline V and J ends were trimmed by 1 base and 3 bases, with 12 bases remaining between them.

V is TRBV28 and J is TRBJ1-1, with D tentatively TRBD1 (6 bases). CDR1 and CDR2 (germline): MDHEN, SYDVKM. Trimming stripped 7 bases from V and 0 bases from J, with 12 bases between. This CDR3 is built from 14 residues. In DNA, the CDR3 is TGTGCCAGCAAGGGGGGGACGGTGAACACTGAAGCTTTCTTT. It specifies CASKGGTVNTEAFF.

This chain links TRBV6-1 with TRBJ2-1; 11 bases fit TRBD2. The CDR3 extends over 15 amino acids. V shed 6 bases, J shed 5 bases, and the junction held 6 bases outside the gene matches. The V gene's germline CDR1 is MNHNS and CDR2 SASEGT. In nucleotides, the CDR3 is TGTGCCAGCAGGGATGGACTAGCGGGCAACAATGAGCAGTTCTTC. It yields the protein CASRDGLAGNNEQFF.

This chain uses TRBV5-6 with TRBJ2-7; 8 bases agree with TRBD1. Looked up from germline, CDR1 is SGHDT and CDR2 is YYEEEE. The CDR3 runs to 13 residues. Trimming removed 4 bases from V and 5 bases from J; junction bases left unmatched: 5. In DNA, the CDR3 is TGTGCCAGCAGCATTCCCAGGGGGCACGAGCAGTACGTC. This gives the protein CASSIPRGHEQYV.

Notes on this clone: Its ends do not fully match the called genes, so a read error is possible. The CDR3: CATWGGLAPYGQYF. In DNA, the CDR3 is TGTGCCACCTGGGGGGGACTAGCGCCCTACGGGCAGTACTTC. The chain couples TRBV2 to TRBJ2-7, with 10 bases that match TRBD2. From germline, CDR1 is SNHLY and CDR2 FYNNEI. This CDR3 region has 14 residues.

Regarding this clone: The germline gene is not matched at one end of the junction; a read error may be the cause. The chain joins TRBV9 to TRBJ2-7, with 10 bases aligning to TRBD1. Germline V lookup: CDR1 SGDLS, CDR2 YYNGEE. This CDR3 spans 14 amino acids. CDR3 in DNA: TGTGCCAACAGCCCGGGACAGGGGAGTGGCGAGCAGTACTTC. The encoded protein is CANSPGQGSGEQYF.

The chain has TRBV7-9 and TRBJ2-3; D is perhaps TRBD2 (5 bases). CDR1 is SEHNR, CDR2 FQNEAQ, per germline (reference sequence). The CDR3 is 15 residues long. The ends were cut back, 5 bases at V and 4 bases at J, with 16 bases in the middle. CDR3 residues: CASSRRLRESDTQYF. The CDR3 DNA reads TGTGCCAGCAGCCGAAGACTCCGGGAATCAGATACGCAGTATTTT.

This chain links TRBV5-4 with TRBJ2-1; 10 bases agree with TRBD2. CDR1 is SGHNT and CDR2 is YYREEE in the germline V gene (reference sequence). V shed 2 bases, J shed 4 bases, and the junction held 6 bases outside the gene matches. The CDR3 is 16 amino acids. CDR3 coding DNA: TGTGCCAGCAGCTTTCGGGTACTAGCGGGATACAATGAGCAGTTCTTC. It specifies CASSFRVLAGYNEQFF.

This chain connects TRBV2 to TRBJ1-3; maybe TRBD1 (6 bases). Germline CDR1 reads SNHLY; CDR2 reads FYNNEI. V was cut by 6 bases and J by 0 bases, with 12 bases left in between. CDR3 length: 15 amino acids. CDR3 amino acids: CASRAGTRSGNTIYF. For the CDR3, the DNA is TGTGCCAGCAGAGCCGGGACACGCTCTGGAAACACCATATATTTT.

This clone was found a few times. The chain is built from TRBV5-1 and TRBJ2-5; 10 bases map to TRBD2. CDR1 SGHRS and CDR2 YFSETQ come from the germline V gene. The CDR3 is 17 residues long. V shed 4 bases and J 1 base; nucleotides not matched to a gene: 10. Here the CDR3 reads CASSPSGRAGAQETQYF. CDR3 nucleotides: TGCGCCAGCAGCCCAAGCGGGAGGGCGGGGGCCCAAGAGACCCAGTACTTC.

The chain combines TRBV6-5 with TRBJ2-7, with TRBD1 identical over 7 bases. This CDR3 region has 15 residues. Germline CDR1 and CDR2: MNHEY and SVGAGI. Trimming cost V 4 bases and J 0 bases; bases outside gene matches: 6. CDR3 DNA sequence: TGTGCCAGCAGTTGGGACAGATCCCCCTCCTACGAGCAGTACTTC. Protein product: CASSWDRSPSYEQYF.

This clone has just a few counts. The chain recombines TRBV30 with TRBJ1-5; D is perhaps TRBD1 (5 bases). Trimming cost V 0 bases and J 6 bases, with 12 bases left between them. From germline, CDR1 is GTSNPN and CDR2 SVGIG (reference sequence). The CDR3 contains 14 residues. CDR3 coding DNA: TGTGCCTGGAGTGTAGGGTTAGGGGCTCAGCCCCAGCATTTT. It yields the protein CAWSVGLGAQPQHF.

Only one count was recorded for this clone. The rearrangement links TRBV5-5 to TRBJ2-5, with TRBD1 matching over 8 bases. V was pared by 5 bases and J by 5 bases, with 5 bases of the junction left unmatched. The V gene's germline CDR1 is SGHKS and CDR2 YYEKEE (reference sequence). CDR3 length equals 13 residues. In DNA form, the CDR3 reads TGTGCCAGCAGAGGCAGGGGGCCTGAGACCCAGTACTTC. Translated, it gives CASRGRGPETQYF. Complete variable domain (other parts from reference TRBV5-5 and TRBJ2-5): DAGVTQSPTHLIKTRGQQVTLRCSPISGHKSVSWYQQVLGQGPQFIFQYYEKEERGRGNFPDRFSARQFPNYSSELNVNALLLGDSALYLCASRGRGPETQYFGPGTRLLVL.

The chain joins TRBV27 to TRBJ2-3, with 7 bases aligning to TRBD1. CDR1 is MNHEY and CDR2 is SMNVEV in the germline V gene (reference sequence). The CDR3 is 14 residues long. The J segment lost 1 base and the V segment lost 7 bases, leaving 5 bases of the junction unmatched. CDR3 in DNA: TGTGCCAGCATGGGGCAGGGGGGCACAGATACGCAGTATTTT. Encoded protein: CASMGQGGTDTQYF.

V is TRBV9 and J is TRBJ2-1, with a tentative D call TRBD1 (5 bases). Germline CDR1 SGDLS, CDR2 YYNGEE. The CDR3 totals 13 residues. The V gene lost 3 bases and the J gene lost 8 bases, with 12 bases spanning the gap. The CDR3 DNA follows: TGTGCCAGCAGCGAGCAGGGTAGGGATGAGCAGTTCTTC. It codes for CASSEQGRDEQFF.

As for this clone: One end of the junction does not line up with germline, which may come from a read error. J is TRBJ2-7 and V is TRBV6-1; a weak D match, TRBD1 (6 bases). This CDR3 has 12 amino acids. The germline gives CDR1 MNHNS, CDR2 SASEGT. CDR3: CANSLTGREQYF. As DNA, the CDR3 is TGTGCCAACAGTCTTACAGGGCGCGAGCAGTACTTC.

This clone was recorded once. The rearrangement uses TRBV5-1 and TRBJ2-1; D possibly corresponds to TRBD2 (6 bases). There are 15 residues in the CDR3. The V gene's germline CDR1 is SGHRS and CDR2 YFSETQ. Trimming took off 7 bases at V and 0 bases at J, with 14 bases between the two ends. The CDR3 DNA reads as TGCGCCAGCCGCCCTCTAGCGCTCTCCTACAATGAGCAGTTCTTC. As protein: CASRPLALSYNEQFF. Full variable domain (missing parts from reference TRBV5-1 and TRBJ2-1): KAGVTQTPRYLIKTRGQQVTLSCSPISGHRSVSWYQQTPGQGLQFLFEYFSETQRNKGNFPGRFSGRQFSNSRSEMNVSTLELGDSALYLCASRPLALSYNEQFFGPGTRLTVL.